A single sample gave rise to the 20 T cell receptor beta chains below, sequenced in a study of a mutant IDH1 vaccine in newly diagnosed glioma. These receptors' antigens are unknown. Profiled with immunoSEQ multiplex PCR; TCRdb holds only in-frame clones, not every one. The sample has approximately 52,000 clones, 70% to 85% seen once. Time point defined: week 47, end of study. The vaccine gave 300 ug of a 20-mer mutant IDH1 peptide subcutaneously per dose. The sequencing here drew on PBMCs, taken from a glioma patient whose treatment included an IDH1 peptide vaccine. These receptor sequences come from a woman aged 40 to 50 with glioma. Some clones in this sample may be carry-over from other donors' samples.

This clone was observed a handful of times. CDR3 protein: CASSLSSRSNQPQHF. As DNA, the CDR3 is TGTGCCAGCAGCTTATCATCCAGGTCCAATCAGCCCCAGCATTTT. This chain uses TRBV7-2 with TRBJ1-5; unclear D gene. Trimming left V 2 bases short and J 3 bases short, with 11 bases between. CDR1 and CDR2 from the germline V gene are SGHTA and FQGNSA. This CDR3 comprises 15 residues. The full variable domain, completed using reference TRBV7-2 and TRBJ1-5, is GAGVSQSPSNKVTEKGKDVELRCDPISGHTALYWYRQSLGQGLEFLIYFQGNSAPDKSGLPSDRFSAERTGGSVSTLTIQRTQQEDSAVYLCASSLSSRSNQPQHFGDGTRLSIL.

The V gene is TRBV11-2, the J gene TRBJ2-4; D call uncertain. Trimming took 5 bases from V and 4 from J, leaving 9 bases between them. Per germline, CDR1 SGHAT and CDR2 FQNNGV. This CDR3 is built from 13 residues. The CDR3 sequence: CASSTSNKNIQYF. DNA of the CDR3: TGTGCCAGCAGCACATCCAATAAAAACATTCAGTACTTC.

This clone was observed a handful of times. Written as DNA, the CDR3 is TGTGCCTGGAGTTCTAAGGGAGAGACCCAGTACTTC. It is translated as CAWSSKGETQYF. The chain uses TRBV30 and TRBJ2-5; no definite D call. V was pared by 2 bases and J by 4 bases, with 8 bases between. Germline V lookup: CDR1 GTSNPN, CDR2 SVGIG (reference sequence). The CDR3 consists of 12 residues. The full variable domain, with the rest looked up from reference TRBV30 and TRBJ2-5, is SQTIHQWPATLVQPVGSPLSLECTVEGTSNPNLYWYRQAAGRGLQLLFYSVGIGQISSEVPQNLSASRPQDRQFILSSKKLLLSDSGFYLCAWSSKGETQYFGPGTRLLVL.

In its sample, this clone is medium-sized (0.01 to 0.1%). The gene calls are TRBV7-2 and TRBJ1-5; unclear D gene. Trimming removed 2 bases at V and 3 bases at J, with 8 bases between. CDR3 size: 14 residues. Germline V gene sequence: CDR1 SGHTA, CDR2 FQGNSA. CDR3 protein: CASSLSGINQPQHF. CDR3 coding DNA: TGTGCCAGCAGCTTATCGGGGATCAATCAGCCCCAGCATTTT.

The V call is TRBV7-8, the J call TRBJ2-7; 8 bases align to TRBD1. Germline assignment: CDR1 SGHVS and CDR2 FQNEAQ. CDR3 length equals 16 residues. The V and J ends lost 1 base and 1 base, in that order; junction bases with no gene match: 6. CDR3 DNA: TGTGCCAGCAGCTTAGAGGGCAGGGGGCTTTCCTACGAGCAGTACTTC. It specifies CASSLEGRGLSYEQYF.

This clone was detected a few times. The rearrangement joins TRBV5-4 to TRBJ2-2; TRBD2 might be the D (6 bases). The germline V and J ends were trimmed by 0 bases and 5 bases, with 11 bases remaining between them. The CDR3 length is 15 residues. Germline assignment: CDR1 SGHNT and CDR2 YYREEE (reference sequence). This CDR3 is CASSLASEKTGELFF. CDR3 in DNA: TGTGCCAGCAGCTTGGCTAGCGAGAAAACCGGGGAGCTGTTTTTT.

V gene TRBV30 combines with J gene TRBJ1-6, with D perhaps matching TRBD1 (5 bases). V was pared by 8 bases and J by 7 bases, with 21 bases between. This CDR3 is built from 15 residues. CDR1 GTSNPN and CDR2 SVGIG come from the germline V gene (reference sequence). CDR3 nucleotide sequence: TGTGCCGGGCGGGGGGAGGGGACTGGAAATTCACCCCTCCACTTT. It specifies CAGRGEGTGNSPLHF.

The chain recombines TRBV10-2 with TRBJ1-1, with 12 bases identical to TRBD1. The CDR3 totals 15 residues. Germline V gene lookup returns CDR1 WSHSY and CDR2 SAAADI. V trimming: 6 bases; J trimming: 4 bases; junction bases outside the gene matches: 6. The CDR3 spells CASSPGQGAVTEAFF. Written as DNA, the CDR3 is TGCGCCAGCAGCCCGGGACAGGGGGCGGTCACTGAAGCTTTCTTT.

V and J are TRBV7-2 and TRBJ2-3, with 11 bases lining up with TRBD1. The CDR3 has 15 residues. CDR1 is SGHTA, CDR2 FQGNSA, per germline. V lost 6 bases, J lost 6 bases, and 8 bases stayed unmatched. CDR3 protein: CASRTGTGGGDTQYF. The CDR3 DNA reads TGTGCCAGCAGAACCGGGACAGGGGGAGGGGATACGCAGTATTTT.

In its sample, this clone was seen once. J is TRBJ2-7 and V is TRBV10-3; 7 bases match TRBD2. V lost 7 bases and J lost 0; bases outside the gene matches: 6. CDR1 and CDR2 (germline): ENHRY, SYGVKD. This CDR3 has 14 amino acids. The CDR3 DNA reads as TGTGCCATCAAGAGTGGCGGGAGCTCCTACGAGCAGTACTTC. This codes for CAIKSGGSSYEQYF.

This chain links TRBV30 with TRBJ1-2; D is uncertain. The CDR3 has 12 residues. The V end was cut by 5 bases, the J end by 1 base, with 8 bases between. Germline V gives CDR1 GTSNPN, CDR2 SVGIG (reference sequence). The CDR3 coding sequence is TGTGCCTGGGAGGACCGTAACTATGGCTACACCTTC. It specifies CAWEDRNYGYTF.

This chain connects TRBV5-1 to TRBJ1-2, with D perhaps matching TRBD1 (5 bases). The germline V gene encodes CDR1 SGHRS and CDR2 YFSETQ. The CDR3 length is 14 residues. Trimming shortened V by 0 bases and J by 6 bases, and 12 bases separated the two germline ends. In DNA form, the CDR3 reads TGCGCCAGCAGCTTGGCCCCAGGGCTCAATGGCTACACCTTC. Its protein product is CASSLAPGLNGYTF. The full variable domain, its missing parts supplied by reference TRBV5-1 and TRBJ1-2, is KAGVTQTPRYLIKTRGQQVTLSCSPISGHRSVSWYQQTPGQGLQFLFEYFSETQRNKGNFPGRFSGRQFSNSRSEMNVSTLELGDSALYLCASSLAPGLNGYTFGSGTRLTVV.

A remark on this clone: The junction departs from the called germline gene at one end, perhaps through a read error. The chain joins TRBV14 to TRBJ2-2, with a tentative D call TRBD2 (5 bases). The CDR3 is made up of 13 amino acids. The germline gives CDR1 SGHDN, CDR2 FVKESK. The CDR3 sequence: CASSLSPPGELLF. CDR3 nucleotide sequence: TGTGCCAGCAGCCTATCACCACCCGGGGAGCTGCTTTTT.

This chain joins TRBV10-3 and TRBJ1-3; TRBD1 matches at 7 bases. Germline loops: CDR1 ENHRY, CDR2 SYGVKD. V was clipped by 6 bases and J by 0 bases; unmatched bases: 5. This CDR3 spans 15 amino acids. Here the CDR3 reads CAISGDRVSGNTIYF. CDR3 coding DNA: TGTGCCATCAGCGGGGACAGAGTCTCTGGAAACACCATATATTTT.

The V and J genes are TRBV7-9 and TRBJ1-2; 9 nucleotides align to TRBD1. The trim removed 5 bases at V and 2 bases at J, leaving 6 bases unmatched. This CDR3 spans 15 amino acids. The V gene's germline CDR1 is SEHNR and CDR2 FQNEAQ (reference sequence). CDR3 region: CASSPWTGANYGYTF. CDR3 sequence (DNA): TGTGCCAGCAGCCCCTGGACAGGGGCCAACTATGGCTACACCTTC.

The chain joins TRBV28 to TRBJ1-2, with D unclear. Germline V lookup: CDR1 MDHEN, CDR2 SYDVKM. This CDR3 has 12 residues. V was cut by 2 bases and J by 0 bases, with 1 base left in between. The CDR3 is CASSLANYGYTF. The DNA of the CDR3 is TGTGCCAGCAGTTTAGCTAACTATGGCTACACCTTC.

V is TRBV6-5 and J is TRBJ1-5, with D possibly TRBD1 on 6 matching bases. V shed 4 bases and J shed 6 bases, with 13 bases lying between them. CDR3 length: 14 amino acids. Germline V lookup: CDR1 MNHEY, CDR2 SVGAGI. CDR3 nucleotides: TGTGCCAGCAGTTCTCAGGGGTCCGGTCAGCCCCAGCATTTT. This gives the protein CASSSQGSGQPQHF.

The gene calls are TRBV29-1 and TRBJ1-1; D possibly corresponds to TRBD1 (6 bases). V lost 4 bases and J lost 0, with 12 bases in between. Germline V CDR1 and CDR2: SQVTM, ANQGSEA. The CDR3 runs to 14 residues. The CDR3 region has the DNA TGCAGCGTTGGGGGGGCAGTACTGAACACTGAAGCTTTCTTT. The encoded protein is CSVGGAVLNTEAFF.

Here the CDR3 reads CASSLPGSAEYEQYF. The CDR3 DNA follows: TGTGCCAGCAGCTTGCCTGGGTCAGCGGAGTACGAGCAGTACTTC. The chain carries TRBV5-4 and TRBJ2-7, with D possibly matching TRBD2 (5 bases). Germline V gives CDR1 SGHNT, CDR2 YYREEE (reference sequence). The CDR3 spans 15 residues. Deletions cut 1 base from V and 4 bases from J, with 15 bases between. The whole variable domain, remainder taken from reference TRBV5-4 and TRBJ2-7, is ETGVTQSPTHLIKTRGQQVTLRCSSQSGHNTVSWYQQALGQGPQFIFQYYREEENGRGNFPPRFSGLQFPNYSSELNVNALELDDSALYLCASSLPGSAEYEQYFGPGTRLTVT.

As concerns this clone: Germline and junction disagree at one end, which may indicate a read error. The chain is built from TRBV7-7 and TRBJ2-7, with 9 bases identical to TRBD2. CDR1 and CDR2 (germline): SSHAT, FNYEAQ (reference sequence). This CDR3 contains 14 residues. CDR3 region: CASSQGSGGREQYF. The CDR3 DNA reads TGTGCTAGCAGCCAAGGTAGCGGGGGTAGGGAGCAGTACTTC.